This T cell receptor beta chain originates from a study of blood T cell repertoires in COVID-19. Study-level background: There were acute and convalescent COVID-19 samples, and they came from the United States, Italy and Spain. Sources were T cells, B-cell-depleted T cells, or PBMCs; the material itself was cDNA or gDNA.

Original processing methods: Nucleated cell number was recorded as an estimate derived from reference gene primer amplification. Sequencing used immunoSEQ multiplex PCR; TCRdb keeps in-frame clones, though not all of them. D and trimming come from the DNA, and the V and J calls and clone size come from that table. Among 100,000 to 150,000 clones listed, about 84% were seen once. V gave up 6 bases and J gave up 1 base; unmatched junction bases: 10. The germline V gene encodes CDR1 SGDLS and CDR2 YYNGEE. This CDR3 region has 17 residues. The sequenced sample was peripheral blood. This chain links TRBV9 with TRBJ2-2, with 9 bases that match TRBD2. The TCR was taken from a woman aged 60-70 years with acute or convalescent COVID-19. CDR3 coding DNA: TGTGCCAGCAACCCGGGGAGCGGGGGGATGAACACCGGGGAGCTGTTTTTT. It encodes CASNPGSGGMNTGELFF. Supplemented by reference TRBV9 and TRBJ2-2, the full variable domain reads DSGVTQTPKHLITATGQRVTLRCSPRSGDLSVYWYQQSLDQGLQFLIQYYNGEERAKGNILERFSAQQFPDLHSELNLSSLELGDSALYFCASNPGSGGMNTGELFFGEGSRLTVL.